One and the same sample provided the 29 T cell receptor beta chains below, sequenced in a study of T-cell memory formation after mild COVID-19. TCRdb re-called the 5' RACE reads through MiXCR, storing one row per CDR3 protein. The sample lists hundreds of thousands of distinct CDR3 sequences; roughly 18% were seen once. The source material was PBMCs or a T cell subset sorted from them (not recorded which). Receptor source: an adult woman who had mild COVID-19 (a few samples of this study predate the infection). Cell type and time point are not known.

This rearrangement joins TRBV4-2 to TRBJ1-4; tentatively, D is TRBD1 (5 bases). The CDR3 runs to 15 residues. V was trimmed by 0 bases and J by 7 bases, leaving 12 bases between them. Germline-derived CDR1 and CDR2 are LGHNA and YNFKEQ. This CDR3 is CASSQDRGRGEKLFF. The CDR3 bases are TGTGCCAGCAGCCAAGATCGAGGAAGGGGTGAAAAACTGTTTTTT.

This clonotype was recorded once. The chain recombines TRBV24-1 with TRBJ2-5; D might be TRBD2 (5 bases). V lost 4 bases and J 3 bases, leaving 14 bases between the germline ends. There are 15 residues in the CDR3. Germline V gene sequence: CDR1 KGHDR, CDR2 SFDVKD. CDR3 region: CATSDPRGAEETQYF. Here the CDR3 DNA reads TGTGCCACCAGTGACCCTCGGGGAGCGGAAGAGACCCAGTACTTC.

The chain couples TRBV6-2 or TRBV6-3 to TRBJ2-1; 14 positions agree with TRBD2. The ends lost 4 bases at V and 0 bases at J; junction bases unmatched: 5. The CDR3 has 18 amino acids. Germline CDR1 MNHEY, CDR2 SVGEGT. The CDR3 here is CASSWTSGRRSSYNEQFF. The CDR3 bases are TGTGCCAGCAGTTGGACTAGCGGGAGGCGCAGCTCCTACAATGAGCAGTTCTTC.

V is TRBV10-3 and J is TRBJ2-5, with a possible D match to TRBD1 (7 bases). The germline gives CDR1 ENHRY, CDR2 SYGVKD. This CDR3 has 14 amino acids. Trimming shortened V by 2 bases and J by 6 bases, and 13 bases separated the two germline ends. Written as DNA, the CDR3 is TGTGCCATCAGTGAGGGGCAGGGGGGACAGACCCAGTACTTC. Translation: CAISEGQGGQTQYF.

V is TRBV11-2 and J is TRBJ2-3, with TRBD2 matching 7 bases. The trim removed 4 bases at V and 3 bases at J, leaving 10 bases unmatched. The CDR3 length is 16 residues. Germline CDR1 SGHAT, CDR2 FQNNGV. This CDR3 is CASSSSAGRGTDTQYF. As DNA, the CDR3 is TGTGCCAGCAGCTCCTCAGCGGGAAGAGGGACAGATACGCAGTATTTT.

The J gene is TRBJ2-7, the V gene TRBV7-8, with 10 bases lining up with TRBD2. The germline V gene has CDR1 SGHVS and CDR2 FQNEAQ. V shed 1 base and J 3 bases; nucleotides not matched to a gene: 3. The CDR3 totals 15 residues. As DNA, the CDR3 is TGTGCCAGCAGCTTAGAAGCGGGAGGGTTCTACGAGCAGTACTTC. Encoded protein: CASSLEAGGFYEQYF.

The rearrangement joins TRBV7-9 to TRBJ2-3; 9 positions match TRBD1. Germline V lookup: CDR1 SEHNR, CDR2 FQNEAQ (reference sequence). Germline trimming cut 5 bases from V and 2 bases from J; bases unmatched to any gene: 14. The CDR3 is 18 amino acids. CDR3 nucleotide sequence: TGTGCCAGCAGCGACAGCCCCGGGACAGGGCAAATCACAGATACGCAGTATTTT. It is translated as CASSDSPGTGQITDTQYF.

The CDR3 is CASSLVGLAGNTGELFF. The CDR3 DNA is TGTGCCAGCAGCTTAGTCGGTCTAGCGGGGAACACCGGGGAGCTGTTTTTT. The V gene is TRBV7-2, the J gene TRBJ2-2; TRBD2 matches 8 bases. The trim removed 1 base at V and 1 base at J, leaving 5 bases unmatched. The germline CDR1 and CDR2 sequences are SGHTA and FQGNSA. The CDR3 spans 17 residues.

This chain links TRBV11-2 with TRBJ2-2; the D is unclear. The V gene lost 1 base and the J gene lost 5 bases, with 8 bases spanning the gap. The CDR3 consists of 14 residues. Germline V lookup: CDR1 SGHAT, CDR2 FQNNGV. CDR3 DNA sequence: TGTGCCAGCAGCTTAGTTGTGGTTACCGGGGAGCTGTTTTTT. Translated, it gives CASSLVVVTGELFF.

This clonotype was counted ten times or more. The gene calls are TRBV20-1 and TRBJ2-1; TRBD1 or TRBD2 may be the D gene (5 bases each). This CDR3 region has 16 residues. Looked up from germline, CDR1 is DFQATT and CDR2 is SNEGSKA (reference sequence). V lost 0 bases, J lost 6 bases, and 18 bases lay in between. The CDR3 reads CSARDGAKGLSNEQFF. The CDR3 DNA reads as TGCAGTGCTAGAGACGGGGCGAAAGGGCTATCCAATGAGCAGTTCTTC.

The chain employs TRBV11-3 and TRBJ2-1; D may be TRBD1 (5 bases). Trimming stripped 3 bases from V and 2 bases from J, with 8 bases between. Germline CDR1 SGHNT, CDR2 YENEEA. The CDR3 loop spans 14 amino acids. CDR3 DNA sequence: TGTGCCAGCAGCTTCACAGGTACCTACAATGAGCAGTTCTTC. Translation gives CASSFTGTYNEQFF. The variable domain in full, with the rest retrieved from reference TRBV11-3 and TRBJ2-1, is EAGVVQSPRYKIIEKKQPVAFWCNPISGHNTLYWYLQNLGQGPELLIRYENEEAVDDSQLPKDRFSAERLKGVDSTLKIQPAELGDSAVYLCASSFTGTYNEQFFGPGTRLTVL.

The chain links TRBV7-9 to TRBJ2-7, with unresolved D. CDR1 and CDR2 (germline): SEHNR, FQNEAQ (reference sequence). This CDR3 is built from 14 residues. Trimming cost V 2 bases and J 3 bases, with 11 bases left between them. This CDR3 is CASSLSPIRYEQYF. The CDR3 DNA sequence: TGTGCCAGCAGCTTAAGCCCCATTCGCTACGAGCAGTACTTC.

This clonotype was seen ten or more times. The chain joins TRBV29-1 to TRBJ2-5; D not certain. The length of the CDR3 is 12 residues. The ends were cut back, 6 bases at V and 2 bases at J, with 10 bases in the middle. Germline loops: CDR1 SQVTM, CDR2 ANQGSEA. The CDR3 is CSVRRSQETQYF. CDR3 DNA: TGCAGCGTCCGACGGAGTCAAGAGACCCAGTACTTC.

Here the CDR3 reads CSASKGLAFADTQYF. As DNA, the CDR3 is TGCAGTGCTAGTAAGGGACTAGCATTCGCAGATACGCAGTATTTT. This chain links TRBV20-1 with TRBJ2-3; 9 nucleotides line up with TRBD2. Germline V gives CDR1 DFQATT, CDR2 SNEGSKA (reference sequence). V shed 3 bases and J 4 bases; nucleotides not matched to a gene: 8. The CDR3 is made up of 15 amino acids.

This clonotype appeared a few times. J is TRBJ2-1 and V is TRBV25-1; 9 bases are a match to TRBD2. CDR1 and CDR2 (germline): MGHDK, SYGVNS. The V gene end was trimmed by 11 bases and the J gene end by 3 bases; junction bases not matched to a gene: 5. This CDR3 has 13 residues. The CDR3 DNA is TGTGCCTCGCGCGGGAGGGACTACAATGAGCAGTTCTTC. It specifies CASRGRDYNEQFF. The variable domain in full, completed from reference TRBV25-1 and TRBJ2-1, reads EADIYQTPRYLVIGTGKKITLECSQTMGHDKMYWYQQDPGMELHLIHYSYGVNSTEKGDLSSESTVSRIRTEHFPLTLESARPSHTSQYLCASRGRDYNEQFFGPGTRLTVL.

CDR3 sequence (DNA): TGCAGCGTTGAACTTACCGGGACAGAAGCTTTCTTT. Protein product: CSVELTGTEAFF. The chain links TRBV29-1 to TRBJ1-1, with D perhaps TRBD1 (6 bases). CDR3 length: 12 residues. Germline V CDR1 and CDR2: SQVTM, ANQGSEA. The V end lost 2 bases, the J end lost 8 bases, and 12 bases lay between the germline ends.

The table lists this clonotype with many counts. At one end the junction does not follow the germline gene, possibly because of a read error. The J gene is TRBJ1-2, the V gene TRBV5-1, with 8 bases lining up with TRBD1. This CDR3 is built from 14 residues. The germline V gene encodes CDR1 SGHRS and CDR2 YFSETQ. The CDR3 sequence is CASSLQGANYGYTF. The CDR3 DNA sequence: TGTGCCAGCTCATTGCAGGGGGCAAACTATGGCTACACCTTC.

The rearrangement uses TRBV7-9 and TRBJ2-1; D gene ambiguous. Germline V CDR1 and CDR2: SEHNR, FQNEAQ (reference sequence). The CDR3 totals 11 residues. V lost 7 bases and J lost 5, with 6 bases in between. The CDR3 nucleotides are TGTGCCAGCACCCGGGACAATGAGCAGTTCTTC. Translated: CASTRDNEQFF.

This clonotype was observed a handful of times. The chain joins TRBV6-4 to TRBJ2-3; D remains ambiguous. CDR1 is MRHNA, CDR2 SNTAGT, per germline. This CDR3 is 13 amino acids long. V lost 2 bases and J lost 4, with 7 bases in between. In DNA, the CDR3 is TGTGCCAGCAGTGACGGGTTCGCAGATACGCAGTATTTT. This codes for CASSDGFADTQYF.

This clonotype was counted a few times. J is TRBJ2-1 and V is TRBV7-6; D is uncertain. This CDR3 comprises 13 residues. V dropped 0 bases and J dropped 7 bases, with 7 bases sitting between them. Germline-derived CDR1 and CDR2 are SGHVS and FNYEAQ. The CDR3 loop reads CASSLASSNEQFF. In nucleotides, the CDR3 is TGTGCCAGCAGCTTAGCGTCTTCAAATGAGCAGTTCTTC.

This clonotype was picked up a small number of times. Written as DNA, the CDR3 is TGCAGTGCCTTTGTGGGTTCGCCCTACGAGCAGTACTTC. Amino acids: CSAFVGSPYEQYF. V and J are TRBV20-1 and TRBJ2-7, with D uncertain. The CDR3 runs 13 residues. In germline, CDR1 is DFQATT, CDR2 SNEGSKA (reference sequence). Trimming stripped 6 bases from V and 2 bases from J, with 14 bases between.

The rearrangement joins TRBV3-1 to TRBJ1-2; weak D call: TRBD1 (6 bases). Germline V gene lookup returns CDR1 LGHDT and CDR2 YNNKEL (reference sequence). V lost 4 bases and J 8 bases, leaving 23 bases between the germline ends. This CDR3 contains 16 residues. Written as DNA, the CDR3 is TGTGCCAGCAGCCCAAATTCGGGGGGCAGGGGTCGCGGCTACACCTTC. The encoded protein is CASSPNSGGRGRGYTF.

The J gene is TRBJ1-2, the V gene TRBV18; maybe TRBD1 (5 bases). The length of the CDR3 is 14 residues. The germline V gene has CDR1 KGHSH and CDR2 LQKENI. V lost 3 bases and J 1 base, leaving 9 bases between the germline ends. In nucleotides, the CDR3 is TGTGCCAGCTCACCGGGCAGGGTTAACTATGGCTACACCTTC. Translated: CASSPGRVNYGYTF.

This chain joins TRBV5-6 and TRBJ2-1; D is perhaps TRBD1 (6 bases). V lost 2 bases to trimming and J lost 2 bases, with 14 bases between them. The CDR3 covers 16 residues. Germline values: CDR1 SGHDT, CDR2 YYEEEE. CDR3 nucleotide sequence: TGTGCCAGCAGCTTTGGGTCACAGGGAGCCTACAATGAGCAGTTCTTC. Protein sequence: CASSFGSQGAYNEQFF.

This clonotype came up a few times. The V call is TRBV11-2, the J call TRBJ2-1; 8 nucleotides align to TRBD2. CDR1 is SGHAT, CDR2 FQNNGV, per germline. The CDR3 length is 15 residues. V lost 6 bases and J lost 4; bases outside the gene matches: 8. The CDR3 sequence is CASRQLAEQYNEQFF. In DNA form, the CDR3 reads TGTGCCAGCAGACAACTAGCGGAACAATACAATGAGCAGTTCTTC.

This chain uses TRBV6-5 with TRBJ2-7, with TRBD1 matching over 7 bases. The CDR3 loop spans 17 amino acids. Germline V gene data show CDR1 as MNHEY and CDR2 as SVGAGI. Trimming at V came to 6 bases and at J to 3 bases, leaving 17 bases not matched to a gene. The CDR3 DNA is TGTGCCAGCAGCAGGGGGATGATAGGTGGAGAAAACTACGAGCAGTACTTC. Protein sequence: CASSRGMIGGENYEQYF.

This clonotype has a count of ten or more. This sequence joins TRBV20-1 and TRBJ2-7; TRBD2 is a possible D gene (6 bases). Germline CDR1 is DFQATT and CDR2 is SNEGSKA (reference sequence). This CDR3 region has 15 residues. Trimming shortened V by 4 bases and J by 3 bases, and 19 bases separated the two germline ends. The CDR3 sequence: CSATPRRPEGYEQYF. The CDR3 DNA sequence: TGCAGTGCTACCCCTAGACGACCGGAGGGCTACGAGCAGTACTTC.

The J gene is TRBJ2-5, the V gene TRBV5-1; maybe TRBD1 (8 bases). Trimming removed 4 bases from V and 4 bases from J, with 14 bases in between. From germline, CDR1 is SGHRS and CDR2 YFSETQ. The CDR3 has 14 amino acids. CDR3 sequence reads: CASSRGDRRETQYF. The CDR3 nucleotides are TGCGCCAGCAGCCGGGGGGACAGGCGAGAGACCCAGTACTTC.

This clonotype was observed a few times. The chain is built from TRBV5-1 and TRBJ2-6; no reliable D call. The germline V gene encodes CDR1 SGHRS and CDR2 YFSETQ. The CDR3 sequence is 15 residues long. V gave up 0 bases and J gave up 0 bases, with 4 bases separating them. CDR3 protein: CASSLEASGANVLTF. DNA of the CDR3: TGCGCCAGCAGCTTGGAAGCCTCTGGGGCCAACGTCCTGACTTTC.